One sample yielded the 28 T cell receptor beta chains listed below, sequenced in a study of CD8+ T cells in alopecia areata. The treatment denotes: oral pan-JAK inhibitor, 5-10 mg twice daily. RNA extraction was followed by reverse transcription into cDNA, which acted as the sequencing template. Profiling relied on immunoSEQ multiplex PCR, and the TCRdb table lists in-frame clones only, not all of them. The sample records approximately 210,000 clones, approximately 45% being singletons. The sample in question was CD4+ T cells sorted from blood, obtained at approximately week 36, from a patient treated with tofacitinib. These receptors were collected from a human donor with alopecia areata.

V gene TRBV2 combines with J gene TRBJ2-7; D is possibly TRBD1 or TRBD2 (6 bases each). This CDR3 is 13 amino acids long. V lost 7 bases to trimming and J lost 6 bases, with 16 bases between them. Germline loops: CDR1 SNHLY, CDR2 FYNNEI. The CDR3 reads CASTEIGGSEQYF. The CDR3 region has the DNA TGTGCCAGCACCGAAATCGGGGGCAGCGAGCAGTACTTC.

This clone has just a few counts. The genes are TRBV6-1 and TRBJ1-5; D is ambiguous. V was pared by 4 bases and J by 3 bases, with 10 bases between. CDR3 size: 14 residues. CDR1 and CDR2 from the germline V gene are MNHNS and SASEGT. CDR3 in amino acids: CASSGRWANQPQHF. The CDR3 coding sequence is TGTGCCAGCAGTGGCCGTTGGGCCAATCAGCCCCAGCATTTT.

The chain has TRBV9 and TRBJ2-5; 7 bases align to TRBD1. CDR1 is SGDLS and CDR2 is YYNGEE in the germline V gene. There are 16 residues in the CDR3. The junction had 6 bases not matched to a gene; V was cut back by 0 bases and J by 1 base. The CDR3 reads CASSVGTGNLQETQYF. The CDR3 region has the DNA TGTGCCAGCAGCGTAGGGACAGGTAACCTCCAAGAGACCCAGTACTTC.

The rearrangement uses TRBV13 and TRBJ2-5, with TRBD1 matching over 8 bases. Trimming cost V 5 bases and J 5 bases; bases outside gene matches: 4. This CDR3 is 13 amino acids long. Germline CDR1 reads PRHDT; CDR2 reads FYEKMQ (reference sequence). CDR3 in DNA: TGTGCCAGCAGCCTACAGGGGGGCGAGACCCAGTACTTC. It codes for CASSLQGGETQYF.

This clone showed up just a few times. V is TRBV6-1 and J is TRBJ1-2; D gene unclear. V was trimmed by 5 bases and J by 3 bases, leaving 1 base between them. The CDR3 sequence is 10 residues long. Germline CDR1 reads MNHNS; CDR2 reads SASEGT. CDR3 sequence: CASSYYGYTF. Here the CDR3 DNA reads TGTGCCAGCAGTTACTATGGCTACACCTTC.

This clone was recorded only once. The genes are TRBV4-1 and TRBJ2-5, with 7 bases lining up with TRBD1. Germline lookup yields CDR1 MGHRA and CDR2 YSYEKL. This CDR3 spans 15 amino acids. The junction had 12 bases not matched to a gene; V was cut back by 2 bases and J by 9 bases. The CDR3 here is CASSQPGTARWAQYF. CDR3 in DNA: TGCGCCAGCAGCCAACCTGGGACAGCCCGTTGGGCCCAGTACTTC.

This clone turned up a few times. The genes are TRBV18 and TRBJ1-5, with D unresolved. This CDR3 is built from 13 residues. V lost 6 bases to trimming and J lost 0 bases, with 6 bases between them. Germline V CDR1 and CDR2: KGHSH, LQKENI. For the CDR3, the DNA is TGTGCCAGCTCCCAATATAGCAATCAGCCCCAGCATTTT. This codes for CASSQYSNQPQHF.

The chain links TRBV6-6 to TRBJ2-4; D is ambiguous. The CDR3 length is 14 residues. Per germline, CDR1 MNHNY and CDR2 SVGAGI (reference sequence). V was clipped by 8 bases and J by 6 bases, with 17 bases between them. CDR3 residues: CASGEGPNLNIQYF. The CDR3 DNA is TGTGCCAGCGGGGAAGGACCCAATCTAAACATTCAGTACTTC.

V usage is TRBV10-3 and J usage is TRBJ1-1, with unresolved D. The CDR3 runs to 13 residues. Per the germline V gene, CDR1 is ENHRY and CDR2 is SYGVKD. Deletions cut 9 bases from V and 3 bases from J, with 14 bases between. CDR3 protein: CAMAVRADTEAFF. The CDR3 DNA is TGTGCCATGGCCGTTCGGGCTGACACTGAAGCTTTCTTT.

This clone appeared a few times. The V gene is TRBV6-6, the J gene TRBJ2-7; 7 bases agree with TRBD1. The junction had 14 bases not matched to a gene; V was cut back by 6 bases and J by 3 bases. The germline V gene encodes CDR1 MNHNY and CDR2 SVGAGI (reference sequence). The CDR3 has 16 residues. The CDR3 sequence is CASSSPLRTGYYEQYF. CDR3 sequence (DNA): TGTGCCAGCAGCTCCCCGCTCCGGACAGGCTACTACGAGCAGTACTTC.

V usage is TRBV7-2 and J usage is TRBJ2-5, with 7 bases aligning to TRBD2. This CDR3 has 15 amino acids. The V segment lost 6 bases and the J segment 1 base; nucleotides outside the gene matches: 8. The germline V gene encodes CDR1 SGHTA and CDR2 FQGNSA. The CDR3 region has the DNA TGTGCCAGCAGGTCGGAGGGCGGGGGCCAAGAGACCCAGTACTTC. Translation: CASRSEGGGQETQYF.

The chain uses TRBV15 and TRBJ2-7; no clear D gene. Trimming shortened V by 6 bases and J by 0 bases, and 6 bases separated the two germline ends. Germline V gene sequence: CDR1 LNHNV, CDR2 YYDKDF (reference sequence). The CDR3 runs 12 residues. CDR3 in DNA: TGTGCCACCAGGGGCCCCTCCTACGAGCAGTACTTC. Residues: CATRGPSYEQYF.

This chain joins TRBV7-9 and TRBJ1-2, with D possibly being TRBD1 (5 bases). The CDR3 spans 16 residues. Between the trimmed V and J ends, which lost 5 bases and 6 bases, there was a span of 22 bases. Germline V gives CDR1 SEHNR, CDR2 FQNEAQ (reference sequence). The CDR3 bases are TGTGCCAGCAGCGTAATACCACGACAGCAAACCGATGGCTACACCTTC. Amino acid sequence: CASSVIPRQQTDGYTF.

The chain carries TRBV6-6 and TRBJ1-5; no clear D gene. Germline V CDR1 and CDR2: MNHNY, SVGAGI (reference sequence). V was clipped by 4 bases and J by 1 base, with 8 bases between them. The CDR3 contains 14 residues. The CDR3 here is CASSLRASNQPQHF. CDR3 in DNA: TGTGCCAGCAGTTTACGGGCCAGCAATCAGCCCCAGCATTTT.

Remarks on this clone: This sample also contains other DNA sequences that code for the same CDR3. This chain links TRBV2 with TRBJ1-1; 10 bases map to TRBD1. This CDR3 comprises 14 residues. The germline V gene encodes CDR1 SNHLY and CDR2 FYNNEI. The V segment lost 7 bases and the J segment 1 base; nucleotides outside the gene matches: 3. The CDR3 protein is CASTRDRGNTEAFF. The CDR3 nucleotides are TGTGCCAGCACTAGGGACAGGGGGAACACTGAAGCTTTCTTT.

This clone was seen only once. V and J are TRBV6-5 and TRBJ2-1, with D perhaps being TRBD1 or TRBD2 (6 bases each). This CDR3 comprises 14 residues. The ends were cut back, 8 bases at V and 4 bases at J, with 15 bases in the middle. Germline-derived CDR1 and CDR2 are MNHEY and SVGAGI. This CDR3 is CASEGGPPYNEQFF. The CDR3 bases are TGTGCCAGCGAGGGGGGTCCACCTTACAATGAGCAGTTCTTC.

The chain is built from TRBV30 and TRBJ1-2; D unresolved. The V and J ends lost 4 bases and 1 base respectively, with 13 bases between them. Germline CDR1 is GTSNPN and CDR2 is SVGIG (reference sequence). The CDR3 runs 14 residues. This CDR3 is CAWTQTSLNYGYTF. The CDR3 DNA reads TGTGCCTGGACCCAAACCTCCCTTAACTATGGCTACACCTTC. The entire variable domain, with the rest obtained from reference TRBV30 and TRBJ1-2, is as follows: SQTIHQWPATLVQPVGSPLSLECTVEGTSNPNLYWYRQAAGRGLQLLFYSVGIGQISSEVPQNLSASRPQDRQFILSSKKLLLSDSGFYLCAWTQTSLNYGYTFGSGTRLTVV.

This rearrangement joins TRBV7-2 to TRBJ2-2; 11 bases map to TRBD2. Germline loops: CDR1 SGHTA, CDR2 FQGNSA. CDR3 length: 17 amino acids. J lost 6 bases, V lost 4 bases, and 10 bases had no gene match. For the CDR3, the DNA is TGTGCCAGCAGCTATAACGCCGGGACTAGCGGCGCCGGGGAGCTGTTTTTT. It translates to CASSYNAGTSGAGELFF.

The J gene is TRBJ2-2, the V gene TRBV7-2, with D perhaps matching TRBD1 (6 bases). Germline V lookup: CDR1 SGHTA, CDR2 FQGNSA. The CDR3 totals 14 residues. Trimming took off 6 bases at V and 6 bases at J, with 14 bases between the two ends. CDR3 in amino acids: CASRLQGHAGELFF. In nucleotides, the CDR3 is TGTGCCAGCAGACTACAGGGTCACGCCGGGGAGCTGTTTTTT.

Worth noting for this clone: One end of the junction varies from germline; a read error may be responsible. The CDR3 sequence: CASRQGTTSTDTQYF. The CDR3 DNA reads TGTGCCAGCAGACAAGGGACCACCAGCACAGATACGCAGTATTTT. The chain is built from TRBV4-2 and TRBJ2-3; perhaps D is TRBD1 or TRBD2 (5 bases each). The CDR3 consists of 15 residues. Germline CDR1 LGHNA, CDR2 YNFKEQ.

To note about this clone: The junction departs from germline at one end; a sequencing error may be responsible. The V and J genes are TRBV28 and TRBJ2-5; tentative D call: TRBD2 (6 bases). Germline loops: CDR1 MDHEN, CDR2 SYDVKM. The CDR3 runs to 12 residues. The CDR3 DNA reads TGTGCCAGCAGTTTAGTAGGCGCGGGAATGCACTTC. The encoded protein is CASSLVGAGMHF.

The chain has TRBV5-1 and TRBJ2-2; D is possibly TRBD1 or TRBD2 (5 bases each). Germline lookup yields CDR1 SGHRS and CDR2 YFSETQ. V gave up 0 bases and J gave up 3 bases, with 12 bases separating them. This CDR3 contains 16 residues. The CDR3 DNA reads as TGCGCCAGCAGCTTGGGGGACCGATCTTACACCGGGGAGCTGTTTTTT. This translates into CASSLGDRSYTGELFF.

The chain is built from TRBV6-1 and TRBJ2-7; TRBD1 agrees at 9 bases. This CDR3 contains 15 residues. The ends lost 8 bases at V and 3 bases at J; junction bases unmatched: 11. Germline CDR1 is MNHNS and CDR2 is SASEGT. The CDR3 spells CASPPTQGALYEQYF. The DNA for the CDR3 is TGTGCCAGCCCTCCGACACAGGGGGCCCTCTACGAGCAGTACTTC.

The rearrangement joins TRBV7-2 to TRBJ2-7; a possible D gene is TRBD2 (5 bases). The CDR3 covers 16 residues. The V end was cut by 3 bases, the J end by 0 bases, with 15 bases between. Germline CDR1 is SGHTA and CDR2 is FQGNSA. The CDR3 sequence is CASSFEVTISSYEQYF. Here the CDR3 DNA reads TGTGCCAGCAGCTTCGAAGTGACTATTTCCTCCTACGAGCAGTACTTC.

The chain combines TRBV14 with TRBJ1-3; no definite D call. Germline V CDR1 and CDR2: SGHDN, FVKESK. Trimming shortened V by 5 bases and J by 4 bases, and 15 bases separated the two germline ends. The length of the CDR3 is 15 residues. The CDR3 DNA reads TGTGCCAGCAGCACGGGGATCAGCGGGGGAAACACCATATATTTT. It yields the protein CASSTGISGGNTIYF.

About this clone: Sequence at one end of the junction differs from germline and may be a read error. The chain employs TRBV5-1 and TRBJ2-1, with 8 bases matching TRBD2. This CDR3 is 15 amino acids long. Germline CDR1 is SGHRS and CDR2 is YFSETQ. The CDR3 nucleotides are TGCGCCAGCAGCCCGAGCGGGAGCTCCTACAATGAGCCCCTCTTC. Translation gives CASSPSGSSYNEPLF.

The sample holds a few counts of this clone. The chain uses TRBV7-9 and TRBJ1-2; D unresolved. Germline-derived CDR1 and CDR2 are SEHNR and FQNEAQ (reference sequence). Trimming removed 3 bases from V and 2 bases from J, with 10 bases in between. This CDR3 spans 14 amino acids. CDR3 sequence: CASSFLTGNYGYTF. In DNA, the CDR3 is TGTGCCAGCAGCTTTTTAACGGGGAACTATGGCTACACCTTC.

The CDR3 DNA reads TGCGCCAGCAGCGAGGAACGGGGCGGGGAGCTGTTTTTT. Protein sequence: CASSEERGGELFF. This chain connects TRBV4-3 to TRBJ2-2, with TRBD2 as a possible D gene (5 bases). Germline V lookup: CDR1 LGHNA, CDR2 YSLEER. The CDR3 sequence is 13 residues long. V was shortened by 5 bases and J by 7 bases, with 11 bases between the two germline ends.